These T cell receptor beta chains were read from a single sample in a study of blood T cell repertoires in COVID-19. The table came from immunoSEQ multiplex PCR; TCRdb's copy has only in-frame clones and leaves some out. Of more than 300,000 clones in the sample, around 87% are singletons; the top ten hold less than 11%. Sequencing was carried out using peripheral blood. The receptor source for this set is a woman aged 30 to 39 with COVID-19, enrolled during active disease. The CDR3 runs from the conserved cysteine through the conserved F or W. The D gene is left open where the match is weak. Size tells how often a clone was seen (once, few, many) or the class of an expanded clone, and some rows leave it out.

clone size,J gene,D gene,V gene,CDR3 length,CDR3 protein,CDR3 DNA
.,TRBJ1-1,.,TRBV28,13,CASSLNQGLSAFF,TGTGCCAGCAGTTTAAACCAGGGGTTAAGTGCTTTCTTT
.,TRBJ2-1,.,TRBV6-5,11,CASQRYNEQFF,TGTGCCAGCCAGCGGTACAATGAGCAGTTCTTC
.,TRBJ1-1,TRBD1,TRBV19,16,CASSFRQGFSFSEAFF,TGTGCCAGTAGTTTCAGACAGGGGTTCTCTTTTTCTGAAGCTTTCTTT
.,TRBJ2-3,TRBD2,TRBV5-6,16,CASSSWTSGILDTQYF,TGTGCCAGCAGCTCCTGGACTAGCGGGATCCTGGATACGCAGTATTTT
.,TRBJ1-3,TRBD1,TRBV4-2,16,CASTGQAVNSGNTIYF,TGTGCCAGCACGGGACAGGCGGTAAACTCTGGAAACACCATATATTTT
.,TRBJ2-2,TRBD2,TRBV6-5,14,CASRQREAAGELFF,TGTGCCAGCAGACAGCGGGAGGCGGCCGGGGAGCTGTTTTTT
.,TRBJ2-7,.,TRBV28,14,CASSFYPGGYEQYF,TGTGCCAGCAGTTTTTATCCAGGGGGGTACGAGCAGTACTTC
.,TRBJ1-6,.,TRBV28,14,CASSLGLTPSPLHF,TGTGCCAGCAGTTTAGGACTGACTCCGTCACCCCTCCACTTT
.,TRBJ2-5,.,TRBV6-5,13,CASRSPGRETQYF,TGTGCCAGCAGGAGCCCAGGGAGGGAGACCCAGTACTTC
.,TRBJ1-1,TRBD1,TRBV5-1,15,CASSLAGQGAGEAFF,TGCGCCAGCAGCTTGGCTGGACAGGGGGCCGGTGAAGCTTTCTTT
.,TRBJ2-3,TRBD2,TRBV28,17,CASSKLAGGPGTDTQYF,TGTGCCAGCAGCAAACTAGCGGGAGGGCCCGGCACAGATACGCAGTATTTT
.,TRBJ1-2,.,TRBV5-1,14,CASSVDRSNYGYTF,TGCGCCAGCAGCGTCGACAGGTCTAACTATGGCTACACCTTC
.,TRBJ2-3,TRBD1,TRBV7-2,15,CASRLQGAIADTQYF,TGTGCCAGCAGACTACAGGGGGCGATTGCAGATACGCAGTATTTT
.,TRBJ2-7,.,TRBV19,14,CASSMERDSYEQYF,TGTGCCAGTAGTATGGAACGGGACTCCTACGAGCAGTACTTC
.,TRBJ2-3,TRBD2,TRBV20-1,16,CSASVLAGGIIDTQYF,TGCAGTGCTAGTGTACTAGCGGGAGGTATTATAGATACGCAGTATTTT
.,TRBJ2-1,TRBD2,TRBV5-1,15,CASSTSGRPLNEQFF,TGCGCCAGCAGCACCAGCGGGAGGCCCCTCAATGAGCAGTTCTTC
.,TRBJ2-5,.,TRBV9,14,CASSVLSGGETQYF,TGTGCCAGCAGCGTACTTTCAGGGGGGGAGACCCAGTACTTC
.,TRBJ2-7,TRBD1,TRBV28,15,CASSFPGQGNYEQYF,TGTGCCAGCAGTTTTCCCGGACAGGGGAACTACGAGCAGTACTTC
.,TRBJ1-3,TRBD1,TRBV7-9,16,CASTSGARGLGNTIYF,TGTGCCAGCACCTCCGGGGCCAGGGGGCTTGGAAACACCATATATTTT
few,TRBJ2-7,.,TRBV10-2,15,CASSPIGVGTYEQYF,TGCGCCAGCAGTCCCATCGGGGTTGGGACCTACGAGCAGTACTTC
.,TRBJ2-3,TRBD2,TRBV9,18,CASSVVALAGGSRDTQYF,TGTGCCAGCAGCGTAGTCGCCCTAGCGGGAGGGTCCCGCGATACGCAGTATTTT
.,TRBJ1-1,TRBD1,TRBV5-1,15,CASSIGQGAGTEAFF,TGCGCCAGCAGCATTGGACAGGGGGCCGGCACTGAAGCTTTCTTT
.,TRBJ1-4,TRBD1,TRBV28,15,CASSFPGQGTEKLFF,TGTGCCAGCAGTTTCCCGGGACAGGGGACTGAAAAACTGTTTTTT
once,TRBJ1-2,.,TRBV18,13,CASSPDSSYGYTF,TGTGCCAGCTCACCGGACAGCAGCTATGGCTACACCTTC
.,TRBJ2-1,.,TRBV7-2,12,CASSLNGNEQFF,TGTGCCAGCAGCTTAAACGGCAATGAGCAGTTCTTC
.,TRBJ2-2,.,TRBV12-3/TRBV12-4,13,CASSLALTGELFF,TGTGCCAGCAGTTTAGCGCTAACCGGGGAGCTGTTTTTT
.,TRBJ1-6,.,TRBV11-2,15,CASSLIRGGNSPLHF,TGTGCCAGCAGCTTAATTCGGGGAGGTAATTCACCCCTCCACTTT
.,TRBJ2-7,.,TRBV7-6,12,CASSRTGYEQYF,TGTGCCAGCAGCCGGACTGGCTACGAGCAGTACTTC
.,TRBJ2-3,.,TRBV2,14,CASSEQGSTDTQYF,TGTGCCAGCAGTGAACAGGGGAGCACAGATACGCAGTATTTT
.,TRBJ2-7,.,TRBV6-1,12,CASSERRGREYF,TGTGCCAGCAGTGAAAGGAGGGGGCGGGAGTACTTC
.,TRBJ1-1,.,TRBV25-1,12,CASKRGSTEAFF,TGTGCCAGCAAACGGGGTTCCACTGAAGCTTTCTTT
few,TRBJ2-4,.,TRBV30,13,CAWREQGGNIQYF,TGTGCCTGGAGGGAACAGGGGGGGAACATTCAGTACTTC
.,TRBJ2-1,TRBD2,TRBV5-1,13,CASKTSGYNEQFF,TGCGCCAGCAAGACTAGCGGTTACAATGAGCAGTTCTTC
once,TRBJ2-2,TRBD2,TRBV24-1,16,CATSRSSGRSTGELFF,TGTGCCACCAGTCGAAGTAGCGGGAGATCCACCGGGGAGCTGTTTTTT
few,TRBJ2-1,.,TRBV28,11,CASSLKRFLFF,TGTGCCAGCAGTTTAAAGCGGTTCCTGTTCTTC
.,TRBJ2-7,.,TRBV6-5,12,CATTRGGNEQYF,TGTGCCACCACCCGCGGAGGGAACGAGCAGTACTTC
.,TRBJ1-1,TRBD1,TRBV23-1,20,CASSQSGLKGQGAKYTEAFF,TGCGCCAGCAGTCAATCTGGGCTAAAAGGACAGGGGGCGAAGTACACTGAAGCTTTCTTT
.,TRBJ1-2,.,TRBV11-2,11,CASSLGHGYTF,TGTGCCAGCAGCTTAGGGCACGGCTACACCTTC
.,TRBJ2-1,.,TRBV5-5,16,CASSLGEAGHGGEQFF,TGTGCCAGCAGCTTGGGCGAAGCGGGACATGGGGGTGAGCAGTTCTTC
.,TRBJ1-1,TRBD1,TRBV5-1,16,CASRWGMGQGNTEAFF,TGCGCCAGCAGGTGGGGAATGGGACAGGGAAACACTGAAGCTTTCTTT
.,TRBJ2-7,.,TRBV28,13,CASSWGPRYEQYF,TGTGCCAGCAGTTGGGGCCCCCGGTACGAGCAGTACTTC
.,TRBJ2-1,.,TRBV13,17,CASSLGPPGHQSNEQFF,TGTGCCAGCAGCTTAGGGCCTCCGGGACACCAGTCGAATGAGCAGTTCTTC
once,TRBJ2-3,.,TRBV28,14,CATLSDSYTDTQYF,TGTGCCACCCTATCCGACAGCTACACAGATACGCAGTATTTT
.,TRBJ1-4,TRBD1,TRBV2,16,CASSGQGKGADEKLFF,TGTGCCAGCAGTGGACAGGGAAAAGGGGCCGATGAAAAACTGTTTTTT
.,TRBJ2-7,TRBD2,TRBV2,14,CASSEGGSRYEQYF,TGTGCCAGCAGTGAAGGCGGGAGCCGCTACGAGCAGTACTTC
once,TRBJ2-4,TRBD1,TRBV4-1,18,CASSQDPGQGVAFGIQYF,TGCGCCAGCAGCCAAGATCCAGGACAGGGGGTAGCCTTTGGCATTCAGTACTTC
.,TRBJ2-7,TRBD1,TRBV29-1,11,CSGGQAYEQYF,TGCAGCGGGGGACAGGCATACGAGCAGTACTTC
once,TRBJ2-3,.,TRBV4-1,16,CASTTRGGGSTDTQYF,TGCGCCAGCACCACGCGAGGGGGGGGAAGCACAGATACGCAGTATTTT
once,TRBJ2-7,TRBD2,TRBV6-5,14,CASSYGGRASEQYF,TGTGCCAGCAGTTACGGCGGGAGGGCCTCCGAGCAGTACTTC
.,TRBJ2-7,.,TRBV5-1,14,CASSLSGSRDEQYF,TGCGCCAGCAGCTTGAGCGGCAGTAGGGACGAGCAGTACTTC
.,TRBJ1-1,TRBD1,TRBV7-3,16,CASSPTPQGALSEAFF,TGTGCCAGCAGCCCAACCCCCCAGGGGGCGCTGAGTGAAGCTTTCTTT
.,TRBJ2-1,.,TRBV9,13,CASSEGLPNEQFF,TGTGCCAGCAGCGAAGGACTACCCAATGAGCAGTTCTTC
.,TRBJ1-3,TRBD1,TRBV6-6,14,CASSLGQPGNTIYF,TGTGCCAGCAGTTTGGGACAGCCTGGAAACACCATATATTTT
few,TRBJ1-6,.,TRBV4-3,15,CASSQVSGLGSPLHF,TGCGCCAGCAGCCAAGTTTCAGGGTTGGGTTCACCCCTCCACTTT
.,TRBJ2-2,TRBD1,TRBV9,15,CASSKGQGNTGELFF,TGTGCCAGCAGCAAGGGACAGGGTAACACCGGGGAGCTGTTTTTT